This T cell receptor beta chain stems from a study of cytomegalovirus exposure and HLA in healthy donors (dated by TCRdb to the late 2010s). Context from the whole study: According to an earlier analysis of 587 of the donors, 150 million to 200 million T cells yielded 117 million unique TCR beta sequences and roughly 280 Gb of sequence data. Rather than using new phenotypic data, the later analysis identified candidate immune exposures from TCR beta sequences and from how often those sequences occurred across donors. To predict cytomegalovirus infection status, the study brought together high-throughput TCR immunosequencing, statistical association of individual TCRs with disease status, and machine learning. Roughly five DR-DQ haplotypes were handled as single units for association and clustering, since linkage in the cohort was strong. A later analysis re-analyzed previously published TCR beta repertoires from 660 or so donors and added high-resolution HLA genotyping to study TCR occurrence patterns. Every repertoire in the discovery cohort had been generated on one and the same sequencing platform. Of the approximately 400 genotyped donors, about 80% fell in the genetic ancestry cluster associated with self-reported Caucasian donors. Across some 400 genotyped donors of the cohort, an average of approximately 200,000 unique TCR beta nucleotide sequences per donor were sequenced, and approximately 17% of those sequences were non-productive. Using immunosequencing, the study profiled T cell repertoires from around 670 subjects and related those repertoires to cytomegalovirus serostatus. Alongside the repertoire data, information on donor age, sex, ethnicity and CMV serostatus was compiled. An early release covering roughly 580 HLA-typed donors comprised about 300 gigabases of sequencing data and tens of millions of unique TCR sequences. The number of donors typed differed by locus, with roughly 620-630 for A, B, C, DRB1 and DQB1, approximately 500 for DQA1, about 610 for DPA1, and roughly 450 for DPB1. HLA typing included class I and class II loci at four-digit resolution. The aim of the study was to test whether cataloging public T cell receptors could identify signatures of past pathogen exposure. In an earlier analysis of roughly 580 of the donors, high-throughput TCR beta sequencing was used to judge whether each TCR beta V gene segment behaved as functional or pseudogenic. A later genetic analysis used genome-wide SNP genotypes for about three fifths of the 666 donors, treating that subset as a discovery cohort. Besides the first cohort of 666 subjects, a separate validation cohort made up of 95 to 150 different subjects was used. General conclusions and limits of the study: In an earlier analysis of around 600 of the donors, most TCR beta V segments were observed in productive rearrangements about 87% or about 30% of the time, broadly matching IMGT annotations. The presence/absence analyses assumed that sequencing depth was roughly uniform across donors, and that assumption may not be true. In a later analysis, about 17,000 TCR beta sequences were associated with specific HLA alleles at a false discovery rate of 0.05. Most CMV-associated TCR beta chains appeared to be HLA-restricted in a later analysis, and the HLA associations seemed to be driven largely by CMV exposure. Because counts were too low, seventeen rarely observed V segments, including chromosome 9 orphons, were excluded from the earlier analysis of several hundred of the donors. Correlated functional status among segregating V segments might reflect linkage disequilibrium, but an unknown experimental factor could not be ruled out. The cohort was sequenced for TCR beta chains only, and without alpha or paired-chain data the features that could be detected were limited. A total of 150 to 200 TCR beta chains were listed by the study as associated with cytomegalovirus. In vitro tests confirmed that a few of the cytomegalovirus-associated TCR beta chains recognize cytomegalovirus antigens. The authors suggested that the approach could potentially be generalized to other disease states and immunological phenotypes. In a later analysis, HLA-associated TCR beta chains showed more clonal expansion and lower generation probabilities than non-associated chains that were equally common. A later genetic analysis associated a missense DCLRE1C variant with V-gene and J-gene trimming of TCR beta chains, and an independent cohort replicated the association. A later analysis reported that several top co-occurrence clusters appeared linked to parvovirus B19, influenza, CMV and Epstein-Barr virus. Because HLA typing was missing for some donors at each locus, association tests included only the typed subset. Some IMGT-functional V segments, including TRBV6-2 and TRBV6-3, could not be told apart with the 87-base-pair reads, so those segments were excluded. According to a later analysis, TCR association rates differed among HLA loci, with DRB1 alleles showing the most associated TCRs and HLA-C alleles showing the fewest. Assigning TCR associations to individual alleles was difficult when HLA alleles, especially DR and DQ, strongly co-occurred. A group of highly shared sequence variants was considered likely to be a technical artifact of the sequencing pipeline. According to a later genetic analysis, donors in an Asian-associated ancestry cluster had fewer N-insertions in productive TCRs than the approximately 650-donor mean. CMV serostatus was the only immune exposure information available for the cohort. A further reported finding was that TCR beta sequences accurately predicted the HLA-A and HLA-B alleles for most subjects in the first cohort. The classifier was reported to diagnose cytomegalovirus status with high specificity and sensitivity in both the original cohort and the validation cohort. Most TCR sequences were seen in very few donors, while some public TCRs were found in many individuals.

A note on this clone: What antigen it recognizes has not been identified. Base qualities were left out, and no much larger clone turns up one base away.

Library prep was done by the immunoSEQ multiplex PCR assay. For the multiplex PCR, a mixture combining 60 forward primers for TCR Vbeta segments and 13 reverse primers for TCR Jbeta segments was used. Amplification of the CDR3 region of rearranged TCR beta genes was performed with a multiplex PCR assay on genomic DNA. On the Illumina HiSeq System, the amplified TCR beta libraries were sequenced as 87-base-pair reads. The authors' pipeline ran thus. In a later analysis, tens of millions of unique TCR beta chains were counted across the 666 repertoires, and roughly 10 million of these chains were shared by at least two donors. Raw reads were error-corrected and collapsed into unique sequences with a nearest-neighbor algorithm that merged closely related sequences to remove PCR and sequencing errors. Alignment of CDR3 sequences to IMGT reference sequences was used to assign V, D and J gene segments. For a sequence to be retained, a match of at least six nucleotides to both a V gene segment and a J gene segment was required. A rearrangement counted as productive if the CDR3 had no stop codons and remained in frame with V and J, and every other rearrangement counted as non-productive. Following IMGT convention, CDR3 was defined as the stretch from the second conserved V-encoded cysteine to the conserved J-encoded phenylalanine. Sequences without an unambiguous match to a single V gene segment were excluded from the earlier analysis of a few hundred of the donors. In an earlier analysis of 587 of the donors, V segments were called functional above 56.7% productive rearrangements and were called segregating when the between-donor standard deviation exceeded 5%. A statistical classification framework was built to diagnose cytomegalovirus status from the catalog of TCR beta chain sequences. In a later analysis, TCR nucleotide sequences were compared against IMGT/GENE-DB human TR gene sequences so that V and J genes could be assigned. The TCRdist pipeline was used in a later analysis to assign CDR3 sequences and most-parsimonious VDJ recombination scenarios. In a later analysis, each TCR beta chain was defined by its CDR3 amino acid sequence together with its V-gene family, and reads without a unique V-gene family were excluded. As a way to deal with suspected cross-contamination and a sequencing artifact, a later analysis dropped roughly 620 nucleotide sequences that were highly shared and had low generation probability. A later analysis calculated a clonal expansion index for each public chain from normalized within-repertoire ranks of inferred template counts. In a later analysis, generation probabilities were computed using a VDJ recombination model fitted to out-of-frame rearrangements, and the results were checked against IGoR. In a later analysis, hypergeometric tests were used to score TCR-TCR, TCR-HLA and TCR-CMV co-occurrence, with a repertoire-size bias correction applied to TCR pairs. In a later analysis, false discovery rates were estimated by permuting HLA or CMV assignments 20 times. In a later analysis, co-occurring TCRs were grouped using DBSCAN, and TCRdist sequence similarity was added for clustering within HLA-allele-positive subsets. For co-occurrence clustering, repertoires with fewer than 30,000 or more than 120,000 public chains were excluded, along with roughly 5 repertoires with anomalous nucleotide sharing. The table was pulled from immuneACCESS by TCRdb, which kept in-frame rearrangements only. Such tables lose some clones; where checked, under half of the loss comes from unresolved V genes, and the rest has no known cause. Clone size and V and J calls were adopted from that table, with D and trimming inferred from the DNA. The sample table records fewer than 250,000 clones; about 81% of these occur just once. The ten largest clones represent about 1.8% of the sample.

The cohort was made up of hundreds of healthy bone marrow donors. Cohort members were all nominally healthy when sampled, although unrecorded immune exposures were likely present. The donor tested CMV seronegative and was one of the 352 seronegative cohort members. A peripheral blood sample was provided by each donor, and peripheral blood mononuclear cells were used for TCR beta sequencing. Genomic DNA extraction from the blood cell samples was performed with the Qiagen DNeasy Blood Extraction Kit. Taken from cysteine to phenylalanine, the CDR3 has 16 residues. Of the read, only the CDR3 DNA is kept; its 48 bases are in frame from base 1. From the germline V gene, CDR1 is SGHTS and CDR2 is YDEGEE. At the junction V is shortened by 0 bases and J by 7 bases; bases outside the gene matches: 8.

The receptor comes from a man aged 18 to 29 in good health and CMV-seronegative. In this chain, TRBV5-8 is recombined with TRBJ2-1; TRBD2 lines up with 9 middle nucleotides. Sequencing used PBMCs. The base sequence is TGTGCCAGCAGCTTGGGGGCGTCTAGCGGGACAAATGAGCAGTTCTTC. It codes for CASSLGASSGTNEQFF.